Sequencing of this T cell receptor (beta chain) was carried out in a study of blood T cell repertoires in COVID-19. With 2 bases clipped from V and 7 bases from J, the junction kept 7 bases outside the gene matches. The CDR3 runs 16 residues. Germline V gene sequence: CDR1 MDHEN, CDR2 SYDVKM. The repertoire was sequenced with immunoSEQ multiplex PCR; TCRdb's copy has only in-frame clones and lacks some. The sample lists over 250,000 clones, approximately 90% occurring once. Sequenced material: PBMCs or T cells enriched from blood (not recorded which). The V and J genes are TRBV28 and TRBJ2-1; 11 bases line up with TRBD2. The receptor was derived from a woman in her sixties in a cohort exposed to, infected with or recovered from COVID-19 (not recorded which). DNA of the CDR3: TGTGCCAGCAGTTTACCGCTAGCGGGAGGTGTAAATGAGCAGTTCTTC. As protein: CASSLPLAGGVNEQFF.